Listed below are T cell receptor beta chains from one sample, sequenced in a study of CXCR3-negative and CXCR3-positive naive CD8 T cells. After re-calling the 5' RACE reads, TCRdb lists one entry per CDR3 protein, DNA absent. This sample contains about 6,900 distinct CDR3 sequences. The source material was naive CXCR3+ CD8+ T cells from blood. The receptors were gathered from a human donor in good health. Some clones in this sample may be carry-over from other donors' samples. CDR3s include the opening cysteine and the closing phenylalanine or tryptophan. The order of the fields is CDR3 length, V gene, J gene, clone size, CDR3 protein. The size entry is marked missing in some rows and otherwise reads once, few, many or a size class.

cdr3_length: 13; v_call: TRBV29-1; j_call: TRBJ2-2; clone_size: medium-sized; cdr3_aa: CSLTDRAGGELFF
cdr3_length: 13; v_call: TRBV29-1; j_call: TRBJ2-7; clone_size: NA; cdr3_aa: CSVAGPATYEQYF
cdr3_length: 16; v_call: TRBV5-1; j_call: TRBJ1-1; clone_size: medium-sized; cdr3_aa: CASSFIPGGRTTEAFF
cdr3_length: 14; v_call: TRBV7-9; j_call: TRBJ2-7; clone_size: NA; cdr3_aa: CASSQAGINYEQYF
cdr3_length: 13; v_call: TRBV20-1; j_call: TRBJ1-1; clone_size: medium-sized; cdr3_aa: CSARDLTNTEAFF
cdr3_length: 16; v_call: TRBV3-1; j_call: TRBJ2-1; clone_size: medium-sized; cdr3_aa: CASSQEGRIVQNEQFF
cdr3_length: 15; v_call: TRBV11-3; j_call: TRBJ2-7; clone_size: NA; cdr3_aa: CASSITGGPNYEQYF
cdr3_length: 14; v_call: TRBV29-1; j_call: TRBJ2-7; clone_size: NA; cdr3_aa: CSVEEAGKNYEQYF
cdr3_length: 16; v_call: TRBV6-1; j_call: TRBJ2-2; clone_size: NA; cdr3_aa: CASSERVGGDPGELFF
cdr3_length: 13; v_call: TRBV5-1; j_call: TRBJ2-7; clone_size: NA; cdr3_aa: CASSFSRDYEQYF
cdr3_length: 12; v_call: TRBV29-1; j_call: TRBJ2-2; clone_size: medium-sized; cdr3_aa: CSVLLGVGELFF
cdr3_length: 13; v_call: TRBV5-1; j_call: TRBJ2-7; clone_size: medium-sized; cdr3_aa: CASSPQGDCEQYF
cdr3_length: 15; v_call: TRBV29-1; j_call: TRBJ1-1; clone_size: medium-sized; cdr3_aa: CSVEVPGTVNTEAFF
cdr3_length: 16; v_call: TRBV27; j_call: TRBJ2-2; clone_size: NA; cdr3_aa: CASTSLGQLNTGELFF
cdr3_length: 15; v_call: TRBV18; j_call: TRBJ2-5; clone_size: NA; cdr3_aa: CASSPPRDGQETQYF
cdr3_length: 16; v_call: TRBV6-6; j_call: TRBJ1-5; clone_size: NA; cdr3_aa: CASSYSITGLNQPQHF